Here is one T cell receptor beta chain with its context. After removal of 4 bases from V and 7 bases from J, the junction contained 8 bases not matched to a gene. Germline V gene lookup returns CDR1 SGHNT and CDR2 YYREEE (reference sequence). CDR3 length equals 15 residues. Authors' methods: Quantification of nucleated cells was approximated via reference gene primer amplification. Profiled with immunoSEQ multiplex PCR; TCRdb holds only in-frame clones, not every one. That table gives V, J and clone size, and the DNA gave D and trimming. The profile shows fewer than 250,000 clones, approximately 82% of them singletons. These data originate in a study of blood T cell repertoires in COVID-19. Study-wide context: From the United States, Italy and Spain came samples of acute and convalescent COVID-19. Nucleic acid was either cDNA or gDNA, and it came from T cells, B-cell-depleted T cells, or PBMCs.

The gene calls are TRBV5-4 and TRBJ1-4; TRBD1 matches 9 bases. Sequencing input: peripheral blood. The source of this sequence is an elderly woman with acute or convalescent COVID-19. CDR3 amino acids: CASSRTGEGGEKLFF. The CDR3 nucleotides read TGTGCCAGCAGCCGGACAGGGGAAGGGGGTGAAAAACTGTTTTTT.